Listed below are T cell receptor beta chains from one sample, sequenced in a study of blood T cell repertoires in COVID-19. This table comes from immunoSEQ multiplex PCR, and its TCRdb copy is limited to in-frame clones, with some not included. In the table there are 85,000 to 110,000 clones, roughly nine tenths of which are singletons. The sequencing input was peripheral blood. The receptors shown here come from a middle-aged man in a cohort sampled during active COVID-19. Both conserved end residues are part of each CDR3. A D gene is named only where the DNA matches it firmly. Not every row has a clone size; where given, it reads once, few, many or a size class.

d_gene: NA; abundance: NA; v_gene: TRBV19; j_gene: TRBJ1-5; CDR3nt: TGTGCCAGTAGTGCCAGGGATAGCAATCAGCCCCAGCATTTT; CDR3aa: CASSARDSNQPQHF
d_gene: NA; abundance: once; v_gene: TRBV6-1; j_gene: TRBJ2-5; CDR3nt: TGTGCCAGCAGTGAACGGGGGTCAGGCGAGACCCAGTACTTC; CDR3aa: CASSERGSGETQYF
d_gene: NA; abundance: NA; v_gene: TRBV19; j_gene: TRBJ1-6; CDR3nt: TGTGCCAGTAAAGAGGGAAAGGGAAATTCACCCCTCCACTTT; CDR3aa: CASKEGKGNSPLHF
d_gene: NA; abundance: NA; v_gene: TRBV7-3; j_gene: TRBJ2-1; CDR3nt: TGTGCCAGCAGCCTCCGAGGATACCGCTCCTACAATGAGCAGTTCTTC; CDR3aa: CASSLRGYRSYNEQFF
d_gene: NA; abundance: NA; v_gene: TRBV19; j_gene: TRBJ1-4; CDR3nt: TGTGCCAGTAGCGGAGCAGCAACTAATGAAAAACTGTTTTTT; CDR3aa: CASSGAATNEKLFF
d_gene: NA; abundance: NA; v_gene: TRBV7-8; j_gene: TRBJ1-5; CDR3nt: TGTGCCAGCAGCCGAGGGAGGGATCAGCCCCAGCATTTT; CDR3aa: CASSRGRDQPQHF
d_gene: TRBD1; abundance: once; v_gene: TRBV19; j_gene: TRBJ1-6; CDR3nt: TGTGCCAGTAGTCCTCTTCCGGGACAGGGGGCCATAGGGAGCTCCTATAATTCACCCCTCCACTTT; CDR3aa: CASSPLPGQGAIGSSYNSPLHF
d_gene: TRBD2; abundance: NA; v_gene: TRBV6-6; j_gene: TRBJ2-1; CDR3nt: TGTGCCAGCAAGACTAGCGGGGTGATAAATGAGCAGTTCTTC; CDR3aa: CASKTSGVINEQFF
d_gene: TRBD1; abundance: NA; v_gene: TRBV29-1; j_gene: TRBJ1-5; CDR3nt: TGCAGCGTTGACCTACCGGACAGGGAAGGTCAGCCCCAGCATTTT; CDR3aa: CSVDLPDREGQPQHF
d_gene: NA; abundance: NA; v_gene: TRBV5-1; j_gene: TRBJ1-4; CDR3nt: TGCGCCAGCAGCTTGGCGTCTGGGCTGGGTGAAAAACTGTTTTTT; CDR3aa: CASSLASGLGEKLFF
d_gene: TRBD1; abundance: NA; v_gene: TRBV5-1; j_gene: TRBJ1-6; CDR3nt: TGCGCCAGCAGCTTGGGACAGGGAAGAAATTCACCCCTCCACTTT; CDR3aa: CASSLGQGRNSPLHF
d_gene: NA; abundance: NA; v_gene: TRBV6-2/TRBV6-3; j_gene: TRBJ2-7; CDR3nt: TGTGCCAGCAGTCGACCGACGCTAGACGAGCAGTACTTC; CDR3aa: CASSRPTLDEQYF
d_gene: TRBD1; abundance: NA; v_gene: TRBV19; j_gene: TRBJ1-4; CDR3nt: TGTGCCAGTAGTAGGGACAGGTTTAATGAAAAACTGTTTTTT; CDR3aa: CASSRDRFNEKLFF
d_gene: TRBD1; abundance: NA; v_gene: TRBV6-1; j_gene: TRBJ2-3; CDR3nt: TGTGCCAGCAGTGAGGTGGGACAGAACACAGATACGCAGTATTTT; CDR3aa: CASSEVGQNTDTQYF
d_gene: TRBD1; abundance: NA; v_gene: TRBV5-1; j_gene: TRBJ2-5; CDR3nt: TGCGCCAGCAGCCTGGGACAGGTTCGAGAGACCCAGTACTTC; CDR3aa: CASSLGQVRETQYF
d_gene: NA; abundance: NA; v_gene: TRBV19; j_gene: TRBJ2-1; CDR3nt: TGTGCCAGTAGTATTGCGAGGGACAATGAGCAGTTCTTC; CDR3aa: CASSIARDNEQFF
d_gene: TRBD1; abundance: NA; v_gene: TRBV5-1; j_gene: TRBJ2-1; CDR3nt: TGCGCCAGCAGCTTGCACGGGACAGACAATGAGCAGTTCTTC; CDR3aa: CASSLHGTDNEQFF
d_gene: NA; abundance: NA; v_gene: TRBV3-1/TRBV3-2; j_gene: TRBJ2-3; CDR3nt: TGTGCCAGCACCAAAGGTGCGGGGGCCTTCCACACAGATACGCAGTATTTT; CDR3aa: CASTKGAGAFHTDTQYF
d_gene: NA; abundance: NA; v_gene: TRBV2; j_gene: TRBJ1-5; CDR3nt: TGTGCCAGCAGCGAGGGACTTGGGAGCAATCAGCCCCAGCATTTT; CDR3aa: CASSEGLGSNQPQHF
d_gene: TRBD1; abundance: NA; v_gene: TRBV6-1; j_gene: TRBJ1-5; CDR3nt: TGTGCCAGCAGTGGGGCCCCCCCAGGGGGCTCAAGCAATCAGCCCCAGCATTTT; CDR3aa: CASSGAPPGGSSNQPQHF
d_gene: TRBD2; abundance: once; v_gene: TRBV14; j_gene: TRBJ2-7; CDR3nt: TGTGCCAGCTCCTGGGGGGGAAGCTCCTACGAGCAGTACTTC; CDR3aa: CASSWGGSSYEQYF
d_gene: TRBD1; abundance: NA; v_gene: TRBV12-5; j_gene: TRBJ2-5; CDR3nt: TGTGCTAGTGGCTACGGGACAGGGGCCGCAGGGACCCAGTACTTC; CDR3aa: CASGYGTGAAGTQYF
d_gene: NA; abundance: NA; v_gene: TRBV2; j_gene: TRBJ1-2; CDR3nt: TGTGCCAGCAGTGGCGGGGGCGGGGAGGGCTACACCTTC; CDR3aa: CASSGGGGEGYTF
d_gene: NA; abundance: NA; v_gene: TRBV3-1/TRBV3-2; j_gene: TRBJ1-2; CDR3nt: TGTGCCAGCAGCCATCAAGGGGCAGGGGACTATGGCTACACCTTC; CDR3aa: CASSHQGAGDYGYTF
d_gene: NA; abundance: NA; v_gene: TRBV19; j_gene: TRBJ1-1; CDR3nt: TGTGCCAGTAGTATAGATCTGGGGGAGGCCACTGAAGCTTTCTTT; CDR3aa: CASSIDLGEATEAFF
d_gene: TRBD2; abundance: few; v_gene: TRBV19; j_gene: TRBJ2-1; CDR3nt: TGTGCCAGTAGTATAAGGCGACTAGCGGACAATGAGCAGTTCTTC; CDR3aa: CASSIRRLADNEQFF